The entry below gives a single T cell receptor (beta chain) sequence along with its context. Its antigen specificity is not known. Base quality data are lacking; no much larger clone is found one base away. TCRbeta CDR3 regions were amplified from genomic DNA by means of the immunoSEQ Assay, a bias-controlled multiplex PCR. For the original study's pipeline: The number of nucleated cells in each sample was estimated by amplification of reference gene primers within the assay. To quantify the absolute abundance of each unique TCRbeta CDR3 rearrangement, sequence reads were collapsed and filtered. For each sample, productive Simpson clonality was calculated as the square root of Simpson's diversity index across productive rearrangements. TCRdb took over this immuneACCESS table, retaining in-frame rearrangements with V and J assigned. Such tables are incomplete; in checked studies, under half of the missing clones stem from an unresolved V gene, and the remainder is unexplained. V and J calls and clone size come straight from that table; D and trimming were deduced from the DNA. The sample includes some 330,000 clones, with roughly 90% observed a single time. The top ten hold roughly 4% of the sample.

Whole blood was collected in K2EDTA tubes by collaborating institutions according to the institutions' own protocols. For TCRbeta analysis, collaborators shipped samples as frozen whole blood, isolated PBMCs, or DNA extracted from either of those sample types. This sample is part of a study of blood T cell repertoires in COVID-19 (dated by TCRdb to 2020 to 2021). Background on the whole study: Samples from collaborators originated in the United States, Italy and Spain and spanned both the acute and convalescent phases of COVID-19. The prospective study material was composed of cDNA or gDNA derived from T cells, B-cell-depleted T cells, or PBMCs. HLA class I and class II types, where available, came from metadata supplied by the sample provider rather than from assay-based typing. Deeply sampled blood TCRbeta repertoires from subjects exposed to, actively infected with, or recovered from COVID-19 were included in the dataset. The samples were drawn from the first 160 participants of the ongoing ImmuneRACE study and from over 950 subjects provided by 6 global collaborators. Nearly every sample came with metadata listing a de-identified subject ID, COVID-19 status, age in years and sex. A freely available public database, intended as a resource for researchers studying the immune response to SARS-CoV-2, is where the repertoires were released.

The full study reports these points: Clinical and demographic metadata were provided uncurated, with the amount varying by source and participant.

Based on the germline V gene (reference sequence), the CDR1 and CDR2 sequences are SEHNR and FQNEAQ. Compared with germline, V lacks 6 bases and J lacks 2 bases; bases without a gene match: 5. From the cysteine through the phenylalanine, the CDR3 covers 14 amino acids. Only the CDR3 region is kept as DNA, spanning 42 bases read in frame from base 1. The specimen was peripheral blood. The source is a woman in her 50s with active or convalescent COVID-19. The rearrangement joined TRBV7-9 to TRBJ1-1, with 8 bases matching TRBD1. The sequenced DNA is TGTGCCAGCAGTCAAACAGGGGGTAACACTGAAGCTTTCTTT. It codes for CASSQTGGNTEAFF.